This section outlines one T cell receptor (beta chain) sequence together with its context. The data belong to a study of OX40 agonist ivuxolimab in advanced cancers. Measured with immunoSEQ multiplex PCR; TCRdb has only the in-frame clones, and not every one. Of 65,000 to 80,000 clones in the sample, about 89% were seen once. The CDR3 totals 15 residues. The J segment lost 5 bases and the V segment lost 3 bases, leaving 8 bases of the junction unmatched. Per the germline V gene, CDR1 is SGHKS and CDR2 is YYEKEE (reference sequence). Sample: CD4+ or CD8+ T cells sorted from blood, taken in a trial of the OX40 agonist ivuxolimab. The V gene is TRBV5-5, the J gene TRBJ2-1, with 7 positions matching TRBD1. The sequence was obtained from an adult with an advanced solid tumor such as melanoma, head and neck, liver or kidney cancer. CDR3 sequence (DNA): TGTGCCAGCAGCTGGACAGGATCGAACCACAATGAGCAGTTCTTC. It specifies CASSWTGSNHNEQFF.